This TCR beta chain is from a study of T cells in Graves' hyperthyroidism and ophthalmopathy. About the research overall: Peripheral blood was acquired at first diagnosis, ahead of any therapy whatsoever.

Trimming removed 3 bases from V and 7 bases from J, with 16 bases in between. The CDR3 runs to 14 residues. Germline V lookup: CDR1 DFQATT, CDR2 SNEGSKA (reference sequence). Amplified TCR beta CDR3 regions derived from RNA transcripts. Primed by the HTBI set, a first-round RT-PCR was run on the TCR CDR3. Each CDR3 protein gets one entry after TCRdb re-called the multiplex PCR reads with MiXCR. This sample has 300,000 to 450,000 distinct CDR3 sequences; 15% to 20% occur once, and the top ten carry 15% to 18%. This clonotype showed up many times. The sequence was obtained from a woman aged 40 to 50 with Graves' ophthalmopathy. The gene calls are TRBV20-1 and TRBJ1-5; a possible D gene is TRBD1 (5 bases). Sequencing input: blood. CDR3 DNA sequence: TGCAGTGCTAGTTTGACCCCTCGGGGGCAGCCCCAGCATTTT. It is translated as CSASLTPRGQPQHF.